Sequencing of this TCR beta chain was carried out in a study of T cells in Graves' hyperthyroidism and ophthalmopathy. Among the patients, aged 18 to 65, hyperthyroidism was newly diagnosed and had lasted under 2 months. Patients showing uncontrolled infection, other autoimmune disease, pregnancy or lactation were ineligible. V dropped 4 bases and J dropped 3; count of bases not matched to a gene: 8. There are 17 residues in the CDR3. Germline CDR1 reads SGHTA; CDR2 reads FQGNSA. This clonotype showed up many times. Its specificity is unknown. Amplified TCR beta CDR3 regions came from RNA transcripts. The HTBI set primed first-round TCR CDR3 RT-PCR. MiXCR, applied by TCRdb to the multiplex PCR reads, yields one record per CDR3 protein. Of roughly 740,000 distinct CDR3 sequences in the sample, about a sixth were seen once. Regarding the study as a whole: Clonotypes that were expanded in thyroid above 0.001 mostly appeared in blood too.

This chain connects TRBV7-2 to TRBJ2-1; 11 bases align to TRBD2. The sample taken for sequencing was blood. This TCR was recovered from a man aged 18 to 29 with Graves' hyperthyroidism. The CDR3 DNA sequence: TGTGCCAGCAGCTCCCGGACTAGCGGGCAGATCTACAATGAGCAGTTCTTC. As protein: CASSSRTSGQIYNEQFF. The full variable domain, with the rest looked up from reference TRBV7-2 and TRBJ2-1, is GAGVSQSPSNKVTEKGKDVELRCDPISGHTALYWYRQSLGQGLEFLIYFQGNSAPDKSGLPSDRFSAERTGGSVSTLTIQRTQQEDSAVYLCASSSRTSGQIYNEQFFGPGTRLTVL.